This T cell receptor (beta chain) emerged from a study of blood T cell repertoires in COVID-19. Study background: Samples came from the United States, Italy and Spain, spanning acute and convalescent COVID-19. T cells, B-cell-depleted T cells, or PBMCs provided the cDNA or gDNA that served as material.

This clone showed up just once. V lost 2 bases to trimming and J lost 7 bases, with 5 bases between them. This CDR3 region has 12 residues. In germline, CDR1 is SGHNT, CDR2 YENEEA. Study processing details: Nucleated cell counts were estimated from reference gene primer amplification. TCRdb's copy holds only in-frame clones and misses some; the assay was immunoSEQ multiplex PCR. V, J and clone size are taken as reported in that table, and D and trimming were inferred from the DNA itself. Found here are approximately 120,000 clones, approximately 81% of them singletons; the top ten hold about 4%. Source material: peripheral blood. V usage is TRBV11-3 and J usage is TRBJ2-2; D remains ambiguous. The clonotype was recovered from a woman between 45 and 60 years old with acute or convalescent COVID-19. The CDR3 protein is CASSLLNGELFF. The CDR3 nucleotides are TGTGCCAGCAGCTTATTAAACGGGGAGCTGTTTTTT.